Each of the 18 T cell receptor beta chains below was sequenced from the same sample in a study of T cells in Graves' hyperthyroidism and ophthalmopathy. RNA transcripts yielded amplified TCR beta CDR3 regions. A first-round RT-PCR of the TCR CDR3 used the HTBI primer set. TCRdb fed the multiplex PCR reads into MiXCR, producing one record per CDR3 protein. The repertoire holds 550,000 to 650,000 distinct CDR3 sequences, with about 15% as singletons. Source material: blood. Source of these receptors: a middle-aged woman with Graves' hyperthyroidism.

This clonotype showed up just a few times. J is TRBJ2-5 and V is TRBV24-1; D is unresolved. Germline V gives CDR1 KGHDR, CDR2 SFDVKD. Trimming stripped 1 base from V and 3 bases from J, with 14 bases between. The CDR3 is 16 amino acids. Here the CDR3 reads CATSDLSQLGEETQYF. CDR3 in DNA: TGTGCCACCAGTGATTTATCGCAGCTGGGTGAAGAGACCCAGTACTTC.

This chain joins TRBV2 and TRBJ2-7, with D uncertain. V was shortened by 7 bases and J by 0 bases, with 16 bases between the two germline ends. Germline CDR1 and CDR2: SNHLY and FYNNEI. The CDR3 is 15 amino acids. The CDR3 DNA sequence: TGTGCCAGCACGCCAGGCGTTCCCCCCTCCTACGAGCAGTACTTC. Residues: CASTPGVPPSYEQYF.

This chain joins TRBV20-1 and TRBJ2-7, with 11 bases identical to TRBD2. The J call may be wrong; the DNA end is better matched by TRBJ2-1. The germline CDR1 and CDR2 sequences are DFQATT and SNEGSKA (reference sequence). This CDR3 contains 14 residues. The CDR3 DNA reads as TGCAGTGCTAGTACTAGCGGGAGCTCCTACGAGCAGTTCTTC. Its protein product is CSASTSGSSYEQFF.

At least ten counts were recorded for this clonotype. This chain uses TRBV27 with TRBJ2-3, with TRBD1 matching 9 bases. V lost 5 bases to trimming and J lost 6 bases; unmatched junction nucleotides: 6. CDR1 and CDR2 from the germline V gene are MNHEY and SMNVEV (reference sequence). The CDR3 length is 14 residues. In DNA form, the CDR3 reads TGTGCCAGCAGTCCCTGGACAGGGGAGGATACGCAGTATTTT. Its translation is CASSPWTGEDTQYF.

This clonotype occurred a few times. The chain uses TRBV6-1 and TRBJ2-7; 7 bases are shared with TRBD2. This CDR3 spans 14 amino acids. Germline CDR1 reads MNHNS; CDR2 reads SASEGT. V was clipped by 8 bases and J by 2 bases; unmatched bases: 9. The CDR3 coding sequence is TGTGCCAGCCAAAAAGGGAGGGGAGCCTACGAGCAGTACTTC. As protein: CASQKGRGAYEQYF.

This clonotype has at least ten counts. The rearrangement joins TRBV30 to TRBJ1-1; tentative D call: TRBD1 (6 bases). The V gene's germline CDR1 is GTSNPN and CDR2 SVGIG (reference sequence). V was cut by 5 bases and J by 3 bases, with 10 bases left in between. The CDR3 has 12 residues. The CDR3 protein is CAWLQGYTEAFF. The CDR3 nucleotides read TGTGCCTGGCTGCAGGGGTACACTGAAGCTTTCTTT.

There are many counts of this clonotype. The chain uses TRBV28 and TRBJ1-2, with D perhaps matching TRBD1 (5 bases). With 2 bases removed from V and 6 bases from J, the gap between germline ends came to 13 bases. Germline V gene data show CDR1 as MDHEN and CDR2 as SYDVKM. The CDR3 runs 14 residues. The CDR3: CASSLTGLLDGYTF. CDR3 nucleotide sequence: TGTGCCAGCAGTTTAACGGGACTGTTAGATGGCTACACCTTC.

This clonotype was seen at least ten times. The chain's CDR3 is CAWTPGSSGRYEQFF. In DNA, the CDR3 is TGTGCCTGGACCCCGGGTTCTAGCGGGAGGTATGAGCAGTTCTTC. The chain has TRBV30 and TRBJ2-1; TRBD2 agrees at 11 bases. This CDR3 has 15 residues. Trimming at V came to 4 bases and at J to 8 bases, leaving 10 bases not matched to a gene. The germline V gene has CDR1 GTSNPN and CDR2 SVGIG (reference sequence). Full variable domain (missing parts from reference TRBV30 and TRBJ2-1): SQTIHQWPATLVQPVGSPLSLECTVEGTSNPNLYWYRQAAGRGLQLLFYSVGIGQISSEVPQNLSASRPQDRQFILSSKKLLLSDSGFYLCAWTPGSSGRYEQFFGPGTRLTVL.

This clonotype was detected a few times. The gene calls are TRBV6-5 and TRBJ2-7; no firm D call. The germline V and J ends were trimmed by 0 bases and 5 bases, with 8 bases remaining between them. The germline V gene has CDR1 MNHEY and CDR2 SVGAGI. CDR3 length equals 13 residues. The CDR3, as DNA: TGTGCCAGCAGTTACTCGTCAGTCAACGAGCAGTACTTC. As protein: CASSYSSVNEQYF.

This clonotype was picked up a small number of times. The V gene is TRBV25-1, the J gene TRBJ1-1, with D unresolved. The germline gives CDR1 MGHDK, CDR2 SYGVNS. V gave up 6 bases and J gave up 5 bases, with 13 bases separating them. The CDR3 consists of 13 residues. CDR3 sequence: CASRTSRRTEAFF. The CDR3 DNA follows: TGTGCCAGCAGAACATCCAGAAGGACTGAAGCTTTCTTT.

The rearrangement uses TRBV4-2 and TRBJ2-3; 8 bases fit TRBD2. Germline CDR1 and CDR2: LGHNA and YNFKEQ. The CDR3 covers 21 residues. The trim removed 1 base at V and 2 bases at J, leaving 20 bases unmatched. As DNA, the CDR3 is TGTGCCAGCAGCCAAGCCCCCGCCGGGCGGGAGGTCCCGACCCTCACAGATACGCAGTATTTT. It is translated as CASSQAPAGREVPTLTDTQYF.

The rearrangement uses TRBV6-2 or TRBV6-3 and TRBJ2-7; weak D call: TRBD2 (5 bases). Germline values: CDR1 MNHEY, CDR2 SVGEGT. This CDR3 has 13 residues. V lost 7 bases and J 4 bases, leaving 14 bases between the germline ends. The CDR3 sequence: CASTARGSYEQYF. CDR3 DNA: TGTGCCAGCACGGCTAGAGGGAGTTACGAGCAGTACTTC.

The chain is built from TRBV5-4 and TRBJ2-1; 7 bases fit TRBD2. V trimming: 0 bases; J trimming: 3 bases; junction bases outside the gene matches: 3. Germline V CDR1 and CDR2: SGHNT, YYREEE (reference sequence). The CDR3 is made up of 15 amino acids. CDR3 amino acids: CASSLDTSDYNEQFF. The CDR3 nucleotides are TGTGCCAGCAGCTTGGACACTAGCGACTACAATGAGCAGTTCTTC.

The chain is built from TRBV20-1 and TRBJ2-1; 11 nucleotides agree with TRBD2. The trim removed 6 bases at V and 5 bases at J, leaving 6 bases unmatched. The CDR3 has 14 amino acids. In germline, CDR1 is DFQATT, CDR2 SNEGSKA (reference sequence). CDR3 coding DNA: TGCAGTGCCCACGGACTAGCGGGCGACAATGAGCAGTTCTTC. Translation: CSAHGLAGDNEQFF.

This clonotype was recorded at least ten times. The CDR3 sequence is CATSRESFSNQPQHF. The CDR3 DNA follows: TGTGCCACCAGCAGAGAGTCCTTCAGCAATCAGCCCCAGCATTTT. V gene TRBV15 combines with J gene TRBJ1-5; D ambiguous. V was cut by 0 bases and J by 1 base, with 7 bases left in between. The CDR3 runs 15 residues. From germline, CDR1 is LNHNV and CDR2 YYDKDF (reference sequence).

This chain connects TRBV5-5 to TRBJ1-3; weak D call: TRBD1 (6 bases). Trimming left V 0 bases short and J 2 bases short, with 21 bases between. This CDR3 has 19 residues. The V gene's germline CDR1 is SGHKS and CDR2 YYEKEE (reference sequence). CDR3 sequence (DNA): TGTGCCAGCAGCTTGGTTCCAAGACCAGGGGATCTCACTGGAAACACCATATATTTT. Protein product: CASSLVPRPGDLTGNTIYF.

At least ten counts were recorded for this clonotype. The chain uses TRBV6-5 and TRBJ2-7; TRBD1 matches 9 bases. Germline lookup yields CDR1 MNHEY and CDR2 SVGAGI. The CDR3 is 17 residues long. V shed 0 bases, J shed 3 bases, and the junction held 9 bases outside the gene matches. The CDR3 sequence is CASSYSGVRDRVYEQYF. The DNA for the CDR3 is TGTGCCAGCAGTTACTCGGGCGTCCGGGACAGGGTCTACGAGCAGTACTTC.

This clonotype was counted ten times or more. The V and J genes are TRBV2 and TRBJ2-5, with 8 bases matching TRBD1. Germline trimming cut 6 bases from V and 5 bases from J; bases unmatched to any gene: 5. This CDR3 comprises 13 residues. Per germline, CDR1 SNHLY and CDR2 FYNNEI. The CDR3 region is CASRGRQGETQYF. For the CDR3, the DNA is TGTGCCAGCAGGGGGAGACAGGGGGAGACCCAGTACTTC.